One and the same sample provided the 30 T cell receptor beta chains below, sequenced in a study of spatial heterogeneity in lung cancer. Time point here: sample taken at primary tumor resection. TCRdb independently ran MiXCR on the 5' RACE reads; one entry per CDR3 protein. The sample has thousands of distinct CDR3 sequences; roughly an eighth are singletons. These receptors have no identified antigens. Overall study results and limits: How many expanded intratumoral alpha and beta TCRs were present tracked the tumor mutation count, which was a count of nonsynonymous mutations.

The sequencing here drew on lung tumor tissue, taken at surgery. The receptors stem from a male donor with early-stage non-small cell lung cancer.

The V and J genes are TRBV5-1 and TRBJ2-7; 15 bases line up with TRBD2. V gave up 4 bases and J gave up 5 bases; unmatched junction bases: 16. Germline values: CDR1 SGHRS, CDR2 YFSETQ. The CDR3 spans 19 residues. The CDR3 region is CASSTYIGLAGGPNHEQYF. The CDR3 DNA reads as TGCGCCAGCAGCACCTATATCGGACTAGCGGGAGGGCCGAACCACGAGCAGTACTTC. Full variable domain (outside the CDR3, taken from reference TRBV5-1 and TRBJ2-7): KAGVTQTPRYLIKTRGQQVTLSCSPISGHRSVSWYQQTPGQGLQFLFEYFSETQRNKGNFPGRFSGRQFSNSRSEMNVSTLELGDSALYLCASSTYIGLAGGPNHEQYFGPGTRLTVT.

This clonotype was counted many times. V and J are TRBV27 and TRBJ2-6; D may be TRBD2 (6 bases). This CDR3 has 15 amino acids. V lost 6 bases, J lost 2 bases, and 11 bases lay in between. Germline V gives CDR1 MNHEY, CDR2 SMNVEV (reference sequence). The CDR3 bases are TGTGCCAGCAGCTTAGGAGGGACTGGGGCCAACGTCCTGACTTTC. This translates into CASSLGGTGANVLTF. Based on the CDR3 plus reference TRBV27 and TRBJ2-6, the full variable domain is EAQVTQNPRYLITVTGKKLTVTCSQNMNHEYMSWYRQDPGLGLRQIYYSMNVEVTDKGDVPEGYKVSRKEKRNFPLILESPSPNQTSLYFCASSLGGTGANVLTFGAGSRLTVL.

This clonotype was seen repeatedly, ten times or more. CDR3 sequence reads: CASTRPTSGLSYEQYF. The CDR3 bases are TGTGCCAGCACCCGCCCAACTAGCGGACTCTCCTACGAGCAGTACTTC. The chain couples TRBV6-2 or TRBV6-3 to TRBJ2-7; 8 bases agree with TRBD2. The CDR3 loop spans 16 amino acids. The V and J ends lost 7 bases and 0 bases, in that order; junction bases with no gene match: 11. CDR1 is MNHEY and CDR2 is SVGEGT in the germline V gene.

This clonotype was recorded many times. The CDR3, as DNA: TGTGCCTGGAGTGTACGTCCAGGCCCCACAGATACGCAGTATTTT. Encoded protein: CAWSVRPGPTDTQYF. The chain employs TRBV30 and TRBJ2-3; D is unclear. This CDR3 region has 15 residues. Germline V gives CDR1 GTSNPN, CDR2 SVGIG (reference sequence). Trimming stripped 0 bases from V and 2 bases from J, with 12 bases between.

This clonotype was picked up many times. Written as DNA, the CDR3 is TGCGCCAGCAGCTTTATAGGACTTGTGGAGACCCAGTACTTC. This translates into CASSFIGLVETQYF. This chain joins TRBV5-1 and TRBJ2-5, with D maybe TRBD2 (5 bases). The CDR3 extends over 14 amino acids. Trimming pared 2 bases from V and 5 bases from J, leaving 13 bases between. Germline CDR1 SGHRS, CDR2 YFSETQ.

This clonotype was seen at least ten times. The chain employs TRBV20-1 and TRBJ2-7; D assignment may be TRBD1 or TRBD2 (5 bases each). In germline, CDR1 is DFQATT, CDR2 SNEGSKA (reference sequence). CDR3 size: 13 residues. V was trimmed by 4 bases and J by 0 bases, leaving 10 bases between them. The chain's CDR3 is CSATGPSSYEQYF. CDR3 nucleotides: TGCAGTGCTACGGGACCGAGCTCCTACGAGCAGTACTTC.

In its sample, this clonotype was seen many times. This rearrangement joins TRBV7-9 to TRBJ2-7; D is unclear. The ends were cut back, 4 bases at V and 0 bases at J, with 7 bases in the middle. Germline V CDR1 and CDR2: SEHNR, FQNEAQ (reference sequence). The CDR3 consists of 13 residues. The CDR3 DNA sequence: TGTGCCAGCAGCTCCGCGAGCTCCTACGAGCAGTACTTC. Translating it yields CASSSASSYEQYF.

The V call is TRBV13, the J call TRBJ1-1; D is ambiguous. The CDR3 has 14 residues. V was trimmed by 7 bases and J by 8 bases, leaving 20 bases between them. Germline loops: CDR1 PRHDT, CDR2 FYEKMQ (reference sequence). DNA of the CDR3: TGTGCCAGCACCTCCCGTTTGGCCACGGCCGAAGCTTTCTTT. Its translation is CASTSRLATAEAFF.

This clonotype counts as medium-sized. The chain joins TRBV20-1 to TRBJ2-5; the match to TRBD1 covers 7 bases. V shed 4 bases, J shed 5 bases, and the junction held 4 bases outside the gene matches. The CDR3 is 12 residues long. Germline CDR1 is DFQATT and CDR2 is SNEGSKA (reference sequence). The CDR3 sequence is CSATGGRETQYF. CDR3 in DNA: TGCAGTGCTACAGGGGGTCGGGAGACCCAGTACTTC.

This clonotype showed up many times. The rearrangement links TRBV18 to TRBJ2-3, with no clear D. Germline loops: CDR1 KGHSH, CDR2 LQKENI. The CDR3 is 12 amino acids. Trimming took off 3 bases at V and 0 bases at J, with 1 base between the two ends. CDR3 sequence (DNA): TGTGCCAGCTCACCGAGCACAGATACGCAGTATTTT. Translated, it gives CASSPSTDTQYF. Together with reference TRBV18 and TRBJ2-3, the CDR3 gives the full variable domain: NAGVMQNPRHLVRRRGQEARLRCSPMKGHSHVYWYRQLPEEGLKFMVYLQKENIIDESGMPKERFSAEFPKEGPSILRIQQVVRGDSAAYFCASSPSTDTQYFGPGTRLTVL.

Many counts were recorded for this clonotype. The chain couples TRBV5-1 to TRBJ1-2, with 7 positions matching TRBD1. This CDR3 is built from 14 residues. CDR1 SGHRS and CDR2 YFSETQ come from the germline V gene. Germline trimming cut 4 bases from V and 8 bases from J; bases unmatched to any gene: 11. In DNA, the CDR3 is TGCGCCAGCAGCCCATGGGACAGAAAGTCGGGCTACACCTTC. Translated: CASSPWDRKSGYTF.

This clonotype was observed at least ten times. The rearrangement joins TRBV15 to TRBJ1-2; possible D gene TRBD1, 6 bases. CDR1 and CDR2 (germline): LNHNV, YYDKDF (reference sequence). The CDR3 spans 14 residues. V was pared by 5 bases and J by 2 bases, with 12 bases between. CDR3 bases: TGTGCCACCAGCCGGACAGCCGGCAACTATGGCTACACCTTC. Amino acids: CATSRTAGNYGYTF.

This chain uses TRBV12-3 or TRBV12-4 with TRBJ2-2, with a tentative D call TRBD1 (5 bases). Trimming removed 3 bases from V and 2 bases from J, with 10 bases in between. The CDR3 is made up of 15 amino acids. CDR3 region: CASSFGQGNTGELFF. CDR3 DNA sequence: TGTGCCAGCAGTTTTGGCCAGGGTAACACCGGGGAGCTGTTTTTT.

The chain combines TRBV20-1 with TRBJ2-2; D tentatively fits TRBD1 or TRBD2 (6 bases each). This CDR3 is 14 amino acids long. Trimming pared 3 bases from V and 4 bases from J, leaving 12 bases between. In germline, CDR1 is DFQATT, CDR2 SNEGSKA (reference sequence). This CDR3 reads CSASWGAGTGELFF. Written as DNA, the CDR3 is TGCAGTGCTAGTTGGGGGGCGGGCACCGGGGAGCTGTTTTTT.

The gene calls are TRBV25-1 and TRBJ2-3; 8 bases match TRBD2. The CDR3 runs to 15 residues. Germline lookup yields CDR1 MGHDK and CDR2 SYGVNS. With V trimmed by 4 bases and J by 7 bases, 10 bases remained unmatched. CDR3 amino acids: CASSGDSGKANTQYF. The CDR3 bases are TGTGCCAGCAGTGGTGATAGCGGGAAGGCAAATACGCAGTATTTT.

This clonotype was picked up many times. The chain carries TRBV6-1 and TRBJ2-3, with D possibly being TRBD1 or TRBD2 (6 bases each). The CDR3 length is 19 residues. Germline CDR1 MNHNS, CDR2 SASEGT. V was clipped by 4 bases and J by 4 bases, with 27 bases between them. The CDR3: CASSVRGVFGGAGPDTQYF. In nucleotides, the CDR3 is TGTGCCAGCAGTGTAAGGGGGGTTTTCGGGGGAGCGGGCCCAGATACGCAGTATTTT.

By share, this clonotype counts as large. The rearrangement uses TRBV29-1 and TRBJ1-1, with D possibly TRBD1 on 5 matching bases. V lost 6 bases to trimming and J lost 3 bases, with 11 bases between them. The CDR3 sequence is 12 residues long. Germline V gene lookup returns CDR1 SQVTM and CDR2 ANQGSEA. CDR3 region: CSVGEGYTEAFF. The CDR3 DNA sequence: TGCAGCGTGGGGGAGGGGTACACTGAAGCTTTCTTT.

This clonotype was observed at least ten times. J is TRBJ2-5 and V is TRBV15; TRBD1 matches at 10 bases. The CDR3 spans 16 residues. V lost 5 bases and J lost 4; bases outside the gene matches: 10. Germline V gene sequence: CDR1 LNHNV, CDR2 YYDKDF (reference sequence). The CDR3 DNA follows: TGTGCCACCAGCGGAAAACCGGGACAGGGGTCAGAGACCCAGTACTTC. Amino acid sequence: CATSGKPGQGSETQYF.

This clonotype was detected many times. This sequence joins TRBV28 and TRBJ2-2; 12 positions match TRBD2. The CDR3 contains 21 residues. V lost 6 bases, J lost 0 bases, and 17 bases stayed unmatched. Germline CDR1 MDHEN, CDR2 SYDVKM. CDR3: CASRGWGMTSGRETNTGELFF. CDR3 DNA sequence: TGTGCCAGCAGAGGCTGGGGGATGACTAGCGGGAGAGAAACGAACACCGGGGAGCTGTTTTTT.

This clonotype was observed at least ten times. The DNA of the CDR3 is TGTGCCAGCAGTTTTACGATCTACGAGCAGTACTTC. Translation gives CASSFTIYEQYF. The chain joins TRBV12-3 or TRBV12-4 to TRBJ2-7; D is ambiguous. This CDR3 is 12 amino acids long. The ends were cut back, 3 bases at V and 3 bases at J, with 6 bases in the middle.

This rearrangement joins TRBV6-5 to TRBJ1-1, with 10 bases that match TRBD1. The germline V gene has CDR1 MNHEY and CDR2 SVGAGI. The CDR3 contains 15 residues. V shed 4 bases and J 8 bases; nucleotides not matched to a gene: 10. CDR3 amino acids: CASSSSGQGKEEAFF. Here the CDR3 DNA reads TGTGCCAGCAGTTCCTCGGGACAGGGGAAGGAGGAAGCTTTCTTT.

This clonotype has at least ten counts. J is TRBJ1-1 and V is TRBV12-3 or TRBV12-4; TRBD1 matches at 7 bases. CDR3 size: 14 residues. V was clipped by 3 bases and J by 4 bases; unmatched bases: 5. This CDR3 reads CASSFQGGGTEAFF. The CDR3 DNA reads TGTGCCAGCAGTTTCCAGGGGGGAGGCACTGAAGCTTTCTTT.

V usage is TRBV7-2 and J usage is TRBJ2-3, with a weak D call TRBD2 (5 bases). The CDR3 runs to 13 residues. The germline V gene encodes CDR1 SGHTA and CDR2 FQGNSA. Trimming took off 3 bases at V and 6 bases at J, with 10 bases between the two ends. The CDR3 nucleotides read TGTGCCAGCAGCTTCAAGGGAGACGATACGCAGTATTTT. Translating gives CASSFKGDDTQYF.

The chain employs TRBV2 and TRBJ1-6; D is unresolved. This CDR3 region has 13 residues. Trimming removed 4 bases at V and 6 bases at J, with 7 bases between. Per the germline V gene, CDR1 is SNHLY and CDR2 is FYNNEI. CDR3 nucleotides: TGTGCCAGCAGTGCGGAATTTAATTCACCCCTCCACTTT. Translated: CASSAEFNSPLHF.

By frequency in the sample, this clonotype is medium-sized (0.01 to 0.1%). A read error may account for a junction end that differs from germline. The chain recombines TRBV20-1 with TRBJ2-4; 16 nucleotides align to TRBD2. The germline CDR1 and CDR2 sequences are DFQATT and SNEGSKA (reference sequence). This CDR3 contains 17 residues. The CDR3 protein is CSPSVGLAGGAKNIQYF. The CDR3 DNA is TGCAGTCCTAGCGTGGGACTAGCGGGAGGGGCCAAAAACATTCAGTACTTC.

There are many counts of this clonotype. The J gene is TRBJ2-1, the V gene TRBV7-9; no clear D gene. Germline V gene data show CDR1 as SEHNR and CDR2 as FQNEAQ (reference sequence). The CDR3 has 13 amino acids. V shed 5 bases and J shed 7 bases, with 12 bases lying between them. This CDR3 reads CASSPNSWNEQFF. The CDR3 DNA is TGTGCCAGCAGCCCAAACAGTTGGAATGAGCAGTTCTTC.

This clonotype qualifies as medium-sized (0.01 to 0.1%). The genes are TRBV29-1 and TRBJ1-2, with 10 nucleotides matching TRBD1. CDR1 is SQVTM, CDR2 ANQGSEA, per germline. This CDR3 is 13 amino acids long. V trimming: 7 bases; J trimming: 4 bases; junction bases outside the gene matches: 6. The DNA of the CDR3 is TGCAGCGCCGACAGGGGGCCGAGCTATGGCTACACCTTC. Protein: CSADRGPSYGYTF.

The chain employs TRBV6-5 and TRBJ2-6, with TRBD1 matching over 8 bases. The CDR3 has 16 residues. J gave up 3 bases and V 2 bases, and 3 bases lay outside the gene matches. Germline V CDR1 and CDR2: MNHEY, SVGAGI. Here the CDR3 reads CASSYDRGYGANVLTF. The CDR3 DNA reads TGTGCCAGCAGTTACGACAGGGGCTATGGGGCCAACGTCCTGACTTTC.

The CDR3 DNA sequence: TGTGCCAGCAGCTTCGGGACAGCGATACCTGAAGCTTTCTTT. It encodes CASSFGTAIPEAFF. The rearrangement links TRBV7-9 to TRBJ1-1; 7 nucleotides agree with TRBD1. Looked up from germline, CDR1 is SEHNR and CDR2 is FQNEAQ (reference sequence). Losses at the gene ends were 3 bases for V and 6 bases for J; bases not matched to a gene: 7. This CDR3 spans 14 amino acids.

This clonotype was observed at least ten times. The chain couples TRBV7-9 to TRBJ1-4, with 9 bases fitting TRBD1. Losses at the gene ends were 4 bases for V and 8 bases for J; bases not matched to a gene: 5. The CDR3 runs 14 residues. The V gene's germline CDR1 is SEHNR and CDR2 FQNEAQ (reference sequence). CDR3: CASSSGTGLEKLFF. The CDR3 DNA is TGTGCCAGCAGCTCCGGGACAGGGTTAGAAAAACTGTTTTTT.